These 9 T cell receptor beta chains were sequenced from one sample in a study of regulatory T cells in long-lasting Graves disease. CDR3 regions were amplified by Arm-PCR using iRepertoire HTBI primers to build TCR beta libraries. TCRdb redid the calling of the multiplex PCR reads with MiXCR, one entry per CDR3 protein. The data contain around 510,000 distinct CDR3 sequences, less than 25% of them singletons. Time point indicated: persistent/refractory GD, antithyroid drugs over 5 years with positive TRAb. Construction of the TCR library relied on RNA isolated from PBMCs. The specimen was peripheral blood mononuclear cells (PBMCs), collected when the disease was refractory, from a patient treated with antithyroid drugs. Receptors originate from a female donor with Graves disease.

This clonotype was seen just once. A much larger clonotype is one base distant, so this may be a read error. The conserved phenylalanine or tryptophan is not found at the CDR3 terminus, so this likely reflects a read error. This chain connects TRBV12-3 or TRBV12-4 to TRBJ2-7, with D unclear. This CDR3 region has 13 residues. Between the trimmed V and J ends, which lost 5 bases and 8 bases, there was a span of 16 bases. The CDR3 region has the DNA TGTGCCAGCAGTCCCCAGGACCGGACGAAGCAGTACTCC. This encodes CASSPQDRTKQYS.

This clonotype was counted at least ten times. The chain joins TRBV12-3 or TRBV12-4 to TRBJ2-7; TRBD2 might be the D (6 bases). This CDR3 comprises 15 residues. V was trimmed by 10 bases and J by 3 bases, leaving 22 bases between them. The CDR3 here is CATQSRRGSNYEQYF. The CDR3 nucleotides are TGTGCCACTCAGTCGCGGAGGGGCAGCAACTACGAGCAGTACTTC.

This clonotype occurred many times. CDR3 sequence: CASSFPGTGIYEQYF. CDR3 in DNA: TGTGCCAGCAGTTTTCCCGGGACAGGGATCTACGAGCAGTACTTC. The chain carries TRBV28 and TRBJ2-7, with TRBD1 matching 9 bases. Trimming took 3 bases from V and 3 from J; bases not matched to a gene: 6. Germline CDR1 is MDHEN and CDR2 is SYDVKM. The CDR3 is 15 amino acids.

In its sample, this clonotype was seen a few times. This sequence joins TRBV9 and TRBJ1-2; 10 bases are a match to TRBD1. V shed 5 bases, J shed 4 bases, and the junction held 8 bases outside the gene matches. Germline CDR1 reads SGDLS; CDR2 reads YYNGEE. The CDR3 covers 15 residues. CDR3 sequence reads: CASRPGQGSFYGYTF. The CDR3, as DNA: TGTGCCAGCAGACCGGGACAGGGGAGTTTCTATGGCTACACCTTC.

This clonotype occurred many times. This sequence joins TRBV2 and TRBJ2-5; 7 bases match TRBD2. The junction had 16 bases not matched to a gene; V was cut back by 6 bases and J by 3 bases. CDR1 is SNHLY, CDR2 FYNNEI, per germline. The CDR3 loop spans 17 amino acids. CDR3 residues: CASRAATSRINKETQYF. The CDR3 nucleotides read TGTGCCAGCAGGGCAGCGACTAGCCGGATTAATAAAGAGACCCAGTACTTC.

This clonotype was picked up many times. This chain joins TRBV28 and TRBJ1-5; no clear D gene. The CDR3 loop spans 14 amino acids. V lost 5 bases to trimming and J lost 0 bases, with 8 bases between them. CDR1 and CDR2 (germline): MDHEN, SYDVKM. The CDR3 is CASSGGNSNQPQHF. The CDR3 DNA sequence: TGTGCCAGCAGTGGAGGGAATAGCAATCAGCCCCAGCATTTT. Drawing the rest from reference TRBV28 and TRBJ1-5, the complete variable domain is DVKVTQSSRYLVKRTGEKVFLECVQDMDHENMFWYRQDPGLGLRLIYFSYDVKMKEKGDIPEGYSVSREKKERFSLILESASTNQTSMYLCASSGGNSNQPQHFGDGTRLSIL.

At least ten counts were recorded for this clonotype. DNA for the CDR3: TGTGCCAGCAGCTTGCAGGTGGGCCGCGGGGAGACCCAGTACTTC. Protein product: CASSLQVGRGETQYF. The chain is built from TRBV5-6 and TRBJ2-5, with D possibly TRBD2 on 5 matching bases. CDR3 size: 15 residues. V shed 1 base and J shed 5 bases, with 15 bases lying between them. Germline V gives CDR1 SGHDT, CDR2 YYEEEE.

This chain joins TRBV5-4 and TRBJ2-6; no reliable D call. Germline V CDR1 and CDR2: SGHNT, YYREEE (reference sequence). CDR3 length: 15 residues. V lost 2 bases, J lost 0 bases, and 6 bases lay in between. CDR3 coding DNA: TGTGCCAGCAGCTTTATTAGCTCTGGGGCCAACGTCCTGACTTTC. It translates to CASSFISSGANVLTF. The full variable domain, completed using reference TRBV5-4 and TRBJ2-6, is ETGVTQSPTHLIKTRGQQVTLRCSSQSGHNTVSWYQQALGQGPQFIFQYYREEENGRGNFPPRFSGLQFPNYSSELNVNALELDDSALYLCASSFISSGANVLTFGAGSRLTVL.

With regard to this clonotype: A much larger clonotype is one base distant, so this may be a read error. The rearrangement uses TRBV30 and TRBJ1-5; no clear D gene. This CDR3 contains 15 residues. Looked up from germline, CDR1 is GTSNPN and CDR2 is SVGIG (reference sequence). Written as DNA, the CDR3 is TGTGCCTGGCGGGGTAGGGCATATAGCAATCAGCTCCAGCATTTT. Protein sequence: CAWRGRAYSNQLQHF.